The 21 T cell receptor beta chains below were found in one sample sequenced in a study of blood T cell repertoires in COVID-19. Here immunoSEQ multiplex PCR was the method, and the copy in TCRdb shows in-frame clones only, minus some. This table holds 71,000 or so clones, more than 75% found once. Material for sequencing was peripheral blood. These receptors were obtained from a man aged 50 to 60 with active COVID-19.

The genes are TRBV6-6 and TRBJ1-1; D not resolved. The V and J ends lost 1 base and 3 bases respectively, with 9 bases between them. Germline CDR1 and CDR2: MNHNY and SVGAGI (reference sequence). CDR3 length: 14 residues. This chain's CDR3 is CASSYLPGDTEAFF. DNA for the CDR3: TGTGCCAGCAGTTACTTGCCCGGGGACACTGAAGCTTTCTTT.

This chain links TRBV6-2 or TRBV6-3 with TRBJ2-6, with 7 bases fitting TRBD1. The CDR3 loop spans 16 amino acids. Unmatched junction bases numbered 3, after V lost 0 bases and J lost 4 bases. In germline, CDR1 is MNHEY, CDR2 SVGEGT. CDR3 bases: TGTGCCAGCAGTTACTCGACAGGGCAAGGGGCCAACGTCCTGACTTTC. This encodes CASSYSTGQGANVLTF.

The chain has TRBV28 and TRBJ1-1; tentative D call: TRBD1 (5 bases). V lost 6 bases to trimming and J lost 0 bases, with 20 bases between them. This CDR3 has 17 amino acids. The V gene's germline CDR1 is MDHEN and CDR2 SYDVKM. The CDR3 DNA is TGTGCCAGCAGACCGGGATCGGGGGGAACGCTGAACACTGAAGCTTTCTTT. Translated, it gives CASRPGSGGTLNTEAFF.

The rearrangement uses TRBV7-6 and TRBJ2-3; 9 bases are shared with TRBD2. The V and J ends lost 3 bases and 0 bases, in that order; junction bases with no gene match: 7. Per germline, CDR1 SGHVS and CDR2 FNYEAQ. The length of the CDR3 is 17 residues. CDR3 DNA: TGTGCCAGCAGCTTGACTAGCGGTATAATTAGCACAGATACGCAGTATTTT. Its protein product is CASSLTSGIISTDTQYF.

V gene TRBV11-2 combines with J gene TRBJ2-5; a possible D gene is TRBD1 (5 bases). Deletions cut 5 bases from V and 1 base from J, with 11 bases between. This CDR3 is built from 14 residues. CDR1 is SGHAT, CDR2 FQNNGV, per germline. CDR3 region: CASSLSTAQETQYF. CDR3 bases: TGTGCCAGCAGCCTCTCGACAGCCCAAGAGACCCAGTACTTC.

This clone was observed a handful of times. The V and J genes are TRBV7-3 and TRBJ2-1; TRBD2 aligns across 11 bases. After removal of 5 bases from V and 2 bases from J, the junction contained 8 bases not matched to a gene. The CDR3 has 17 residues. Germline loops: CDR1 SGHTA, CDR2 FQGTGA. The CDR3 protein is CASSPRGTSGTYNEQFF. CDR3 DNA sequence: TGTGCCAGCAGCCCCAGGGGGACTAGCGGTACCTACAATGAGCAGTTCTTC.

This chain uses TRBV30 with TRBJ2-6; 7 bases agree with TRBD1. V dropped 2 bases and J dropped 0; count of bases not matched to a gene: 7. This CDR3 is built from 17 residues. Germline loops: CDR1 GTSNPN, CDR2 SVGIG (reference sequence). The CDR3 sequence: CAWSHGQVNSGANVLTF. The CDR3 DNA follows: TGTGCCTGGAGTCACGGACAGGTGAACTCTGGGGCCAACGTCCTGACTTTC.

The chain carries TRBV28 and TRBJ1-2, with D hard to call. Trimming cost V 3 bases and J 4 bases, with 9 bases left between them. Germline V lookup: CDR1 MDHEN, CDR2 SYDVKM. The CDR3 totals 13 residues. The CDR3: CASSFSLTYGYTF. DNA of the CDR3: TGTGCCAGCAGTTTTAGCCTTACCTATGGCTACACCTTC.

The rearrangement uses TRBV10-2 and TRBJ2-6; TRBD2 matches 7 bases. Germline lookup yields CDR1 WSHSY and CDR2 SAAADI. Trimming at V came to 6 bases and at J to 2 bases, leaving 4 bases not matched to a gene. The CDR3 length is 15 residues. The DNA for the CDR3 is TGCGCCAGCAGATTTACTAGCGCTGGGGCCAACGTCCTGACTTTC. This sequence encodes CASRFTSAGANVLTF.

This clone was counted a few times. The rearrangement links TRBV19 to TRBJ1-5; possibly TRBD1 for D (5 bases). The CDR3 runs 14 residues. The germline gives CDR1 LNHDA, CDR2 SQIVND (reference sequence). The V and J ends lost 6 bases and 2 bases respectively, with 11 bases between them. CDR3 protein: CASRPIGGNQPQHF. The CDR3 DNA sequence: TGTGCCAGTAGGCCCATAGGGGGCAATCAGCCCCAGCATTTT.

This rearrangement joins TRBV18 to TRBJ2-1; 8 bases are a match to TRBD2. V gave up 0 bases and J gave up 9 bases; unmatched junction bases: 4. The germline gives CDR1 KGHSH, CDR2 LQKENI. The CDR3 runs 14 residues. The CDR3 is CASSPPAGGAEQFF. The CDR3 DNA reads TGTGCCAGCTCACCACCCGCGGGAGGTGCTGAGCAGTTCTTC.

The chain joins TRBV5-1 to TRBJ2-1, with a possible D match to TRBD1 (5 bases). The CDR3 is made up of 14 amino acids. The V gene's germline CDR1 is SGHRS and CDR2 YFSETQ. The V end was cut by 0 bases, the J end by 7 bases, with 11 bases between. CDR3 amino acids: CASSLAQGKNEQFF. CDR3 DNA: TGCGCCAGCAGCTTGGCCCAGGGTAAGAATGAGCAGTTCTTC. The whole variable domain, filled in from reference TRBV5-1 and TRBJ2-1, reads KAGVTQTPRYLIKTRGQQVTLSCSPISGHRSVSWYQQTPGQGLQFLFEYFSETQRNKGNFPGRFSGRQFSNSRSEMNVSTLELGDSALYLCASSLAQGKNEQFFGPGTRLTVL.

This chain uses TRBV28 with TRBJ2-7, with a possible D match to TRBD1 (6 bases). The V end was cut by 8 bases, the J end by 2 bases, with 19 bases between. Germline CDR1 reads MDHEN; CDR2 reads SYDVKM. This CDR3 is built from 15 residues. CDR3 region: CASGTTGPHPYEQYF. In DNA form, the CDR3 reads TGTGCCAGCGGAACTACAGGGCCCCACCCCTACGAGCAGTACTTC.

The chain combines TRBV27 with TRBJ2-3; D gene uncertain. CDR3 length: 14 residues. CDR1 MNHEY and CDR2 SMNVEV come from the germline V gene (reference sequence). V lost 8 bases, J lost 1 base, and 13 bases lay in between. CDR3 region: CASGSRSGTDTQYF. CDR3 in DNA: TGTGCCAGCGGGTCTAGGTCCGGCACAGATACGCAGTATTTT.

The V and J genes are TRBV30 and TRBJ1-6; 9 bases are shared with TRBD1. CDR3 length equals 13 residues. The V segment lost 7 bases and the J segment 8 bases; nucleotides outside the gene matches: 6. Germline values: CDR1 GTSNPN, CDR2 SVGIG (reference sequence). The CDR3 reads CALGQGSYSPLHF. The CDR3 DNA reads TGTGCCTTGGGACAGGGAAGTTATTCACCCCTCCACTTT.

The genes are TRBV15 and TRBJ1-1, with D perhaps TRBD1 (6 bases). Germline values: CDR1 LNHNV, CDR2 YYDKDF (reference sequence). Trimming took off 6 bases at V and 1 base at J, with 9 bases between the two ends. CDR3 size: 13 residues. The CDR3 DNA reads as TGTGCCACCAGAACCAGGGGGAACACTGAAGCTTTCTTT. Protein: CATRTRGNTEAFF. The variable domain in full, completed from reference TRBV15 and TRBJ1-1, reads DAMVIQNPRYQVTQFGKPVTLSCSQTLNHNVMYWYQQKSSQAPKLLFHYYDKDFNNEADTPDNFQSRRPNTSFCFLDIRSPGLGDTAMYLCATRTRGNTEAFFGQGTRLTVV.

The CDR3 nucleotides are TGTGCCAGCAGTCCCCCGGGAGAGACCCAGTACTTC. Protein sequence: CASSPPGETQYF. V and J are TRBV6-5 and TRBJ2-5; D not resolved. The germline V and J ends were trimmed by 5 bases and 4 bases, with 8 bases remaining between them. Germline CDR1 is MNHEY and CDR2 is SVGAGI. This CDR3 comprises 12 residues.

This clone was counted a single time. Because the CDR3's place on the DNA is in doubt, the DNA is left out and the CDR3 is given as listed by TCRdb. This chain links TRBV27 with TRBJ2-7; the table's TRBD2 call for D was not verified on the DNA. The CDR3 is 15 residues long, ends included. The germline CDR1 and CDR2 sequences are MNHEY and SMNVEV (reference sequence). The CDR3 protein is CASSILGLAQYEQYF.

This clone was recorded once. The chain has TRBV6-6 and TRBJ1-1, with D tentatively TRBD1 (5 bases). Germline CDR1 is MNHNY and CDR2 is SVGAGI (reference sequence). V gave up 10 bases and J gave up 5 bases, with 20 bases separating them. This CDR3 has 14 amino acids. In DNA form, the CDR3 reads TGTGCCACCTCGAAGCAGGGCTGGGATACTGAAGCTTTCTTT. Protein: CATSKQGWDTEAFF.

V and J are TRBV5-4 and TRBJ2-1; 8 nucleotides agree with TRBD2. The CDR3 covers 15 residues. V was pared by 1 base and J by 7 bases, with 7 bases of the junction left unmatched. Germline V gene data show CDR1 as SGHNT and CDR2 as YYREEE (reference sequence). The CDR3 region is CASSLIAGIQNEQFF. CDR3 DNA sequence: TGTGCCAGCAGCTTGATAGCGGGAATTCAGAATGAGCAGTTCTTC. Supplemented by reference TRBV5-4 and TRBJ2-1, the full variable domain reads ETGVTQSPTHLIKTRGQQVTLRCSSQSGHNTVSWYQQALGQGPQFIFQYYREEENGRGNFPPRFSGLQFPNYSSELNVNALELDDSALYLCASSLIAGIQNEQFFGPGTRLTVL.

The V gene is TRBV30, the J gene TRBJ1-4, with unresolved D. Germline CDR1 reads GTSNPN; CDR2 reads SVGIG (reference sequence). The V gene lost 0 bases and the J gene lost 5 bases, with 7 bases spanning the gap. The CDR3 totals 13 residues. CDR3 sequence: CAWSVRGNEKLFF. For the CDR3, the DNA is TGTGCCTGGAGTGTACGAGGGAATGAAAAACTGTTTTTT.